One sample yielded the 12 T cell receptor beta chains listed below, sequenced in a study of blood T cell repertoires in COVID-19. Profiling relied on immunoSEQ multiplex PCR, and the TCRdb table lists in-frame clones only, not all of them. The data hold 150,000 to 200,000 clones, with 80% to 85% observed a single time. The sample comprised peripheral blood. The receptors originated from an older woman with COVID-19, enrolled during active disease.

The rearrangement uses TRBV29-1 and TRBJ1-1; D is ambiguous. There are 14 residues in the CDR3. V gave up 5 bases and J gave up 1 base, with 14 bases separating them. Germline values: CDR1 SQVTM, CDR2 ANQGSEA. CDR3 sequence reads: CSVLREGKNTEAFF. The CDR3 DNA reads as TGCAGCGTTCTTAGGGAGGGCAAGAACACTGAAGCTTTCTTT.

This clone was seen a few times. This chain connects TRBV4-2 to TRBJ1-5, with TRBD1 as a possible D gene (5 bases). Germline loops: CDR1 LGHNA, CDR2 YNFKEQ. Trimming cost V 1 base and J 4 bases, with 11 bases left between them. The CDR3 runs to 15 residues. As DNA, the CDR3 is TGTGCCAGCAGCCAAGGGGGCGCGGGAAATCAGCCCCAGCATTTT. Translated: CASSQGGAGNQPQHF.

The chain recombines TRBV28 with TRBJ1-6, with 7 positions matching TRBD1. Germline V gives CDR1 MDHEN, CDR2 SYDVKM. With 3 bases clipped from V and 7 bases from J, the junction kept 3 bases outside the gene matches. The CDR3 length is 14 residues. For the CDR3, the DNA is TGTGCCAGCAGTTTCAGGGGGTGGAATTCACCCCTCCACTTT. Protein sequence: CASSFRGWNSPLHF.

In its sample, this clone was seen once. The chain combines TRBV5-1 with TRBJ1-2; no firm D call. V lost 6 bases and J 3 bases, leaving 6 bases between the germline ends. The CDR3 is 11 residues long. CDR1 and CDR2 (germline): SGHRS, YFSETQ. DNA for the CDR3: TGCGCCAGCAAGAGGGACTATGGCTACACCTTC. It translates to CASKRDYGYTF.

The chain carries TRBV27 and TRBJ2-1, with D possibly being TRBD1 (6 bases). Germline values: CDR1 MNHEY, CDR2 SMNVEV (reference sequence). CDR3 size: 13 residues. V was pared by 6 bases and J by 2 bases, with 8 bases between. In DNA form, the CDR3 reads TGTGCCAGCAGGGGGACAACCTACAATGAGCAGTTCTTC. It encodes CASRGTTYNEQFF.

CDR3 residues: CASSSDRYTEAFF. The DNA for the CDR3 is TGTGCCAGCAGCTCGGACAGGTACACTGAAGCTTTCTTT. V usage is TRBV11-2 and J usage is TRBJ1-1; TRBD1 matches 7 bases. The V and J ends lost 4 bases and 3 bases, in that order; junction bases with no gene match: 2. Germline values: CDR1 SGHAT, CDR2 FQNNGV. There are 13 residues in the CDR3. Full variable domain (remainder filled in from reference TRBV11-2 and TRBJ1-1): EAGVAQSPRYKIIEKRQSVAFWCNPISGHATLYWYQQILGQGPKLLIQFQNNGVVDDSQLPKDRFSAERLKGVDSTLKIQPAKLEDSAVYLCASSSDRYTEAFFGQGTRLTVV.

The chain couples TRBV19 to TRBJ2-1; the D gene is possibly TRBD1 (5 bases). The CDR3 totals 13 residues. The ends were cut back, 5 bases at V and 5 bases at J, with 10 bases in the middle. CDR1 and CDR2 from the germline V gene are LNHDA and SQIVND (reference sequence). The CDR3 nucleotides read TGTGCCAGTAGTGGTCAGGGCGACAATGAGCAGTTCTTC. Translation gives CASSGQGDNEQFF.

The chain links TRBV29-1 to TRBJ1-1; D unresolved. CDR3 length: 13 residues. The germline CDR1 and CDR2 sequences are SQVTM and ANQGSEA. V was shortened by 3 bases and J by 0 bases, with 8 bases between the two germline ends. The CDR3 loop reads CSVEAVMNTEAFF. The CDR3 DNA sequence: TGCAGCGTTGAGGCAGTTATGAACACTGAAGCTTTCTTT.

The J gene is TRBJ1-1, the V gene TRBV28; tentatively, D is TRBD1 (6 bases). The CDR3 length is 11 residues. The V gene lost 7 bases and the J gene lost 9 bases, with 12 bases spanning the gap. The V gene's germline CDR1 is MDHEN and CDR2 SYDVKM. CDR3 in DNA: TGTGCCAGCACCCTGAGGGGGAAAGCTTTCTTT. This encodes CASTLRGKAFF.

CDR3 bases: TGTGCCAGCAGGTCGTTCGTGGCTAGCGGGATCACTGAGCAGTTCTTC. Translation: CASRSFVASGITEQFF. V and J are TRBV2 and TRBJ2-1; 9 bases align to TRBD2. This CDR3 has 16 amino acids. The V gene's germline CDR1 is SNHLY and CDR2 FYNNEI. The junction had 15 bases not matched to a gene; V was cut back by 6 bases and J by 9 bases.

V and J are TRBV11-1 and TRBJ2-1; 7 positions match TRBD2. V lost 5 bases, J lost 9 bases, and 16 bases stayed unmatched. The V gene's germline CDR1 is SGHAT and CDR2 FQDESV (reference sequence). The CDR3 has 16 amino acids. Here the CDR3 reads CASSPDAAGIDVEQFF. In nucleotides, the CDR3 is TGTGCCAGCAGCCCCGACGCAGCGGGGATTGACGTTGAGCAGTTCTTC.

The chain is built from TRBV28 and TRBJ2-7; 8 positions match TRBD2. CDR1 MDHEN and CDR2 SYDVKM come from the germline V gene. The CDR3 runs to 14 residues. Germline trimming cut 7 bases from V and 2 bases from J; bases unmatched to any gene: 7. The CDR3 region is CASIKSGGAYEQYV. The CDR3 DNA sequence: TGTGCCAGCATCAAATCCGGGGGGGCCTACGAGCAGTACGTC.